The 27 T cell receptor beta chains below were found in one sample sequenced in a study of T cell clones after liver transplantation. Clones were sequenced by immunoSEQ multiplex PCR, and TCRdb holds only the in-frame ones, with some missing. The repertoire includes some 75,000 clones, around 80% of them detected once, and about 0.64% sits in the top ten. The sample was CD4+ T cells from blood, taken before liver transplant. The receptors were sampled from a human donor who received a liver transplant.

The chain combines TRBV18 with TRBJ1-5, with 7 positions matching TRBD1. Trimming at V came to 3 bases and at J to 3 bases, leaving 2 bases not matched to a gene. CDR3 length: 14 amino acids. CDR1 is KGHSH and CDR2 is LQKENI in the germline V gene. The CDR3 sequence is CASSPGTVNQPQHF. CDR3 nucleotide sequence: TGTGCCAGCTCACCGGGGACAGTCAATCAGCCCCAGCATTTT. Drawing the rest from reference TRBV18 and TRBJ1-5, the complete variable domain is NAGVMQNPRHLVRRRGQEARLRCSPMKGHSHVYWYRQLPEEGLKFMVYLQKENIIDESGMPKERFSAEFPKEGPSILRIQQVVRGDSAAYFCASSPGTVNQPQHFGDGTRLSIL.

The V and J genes are TRBV6-1 and TRBJ2-2, with a tentative D call TRBD1 (6 bases). Germline V CDR1 and CDR2: MNHNS, SASEGT. V gave up 4 bases and J gave up 0 bases, with 9 bases separating them. This CDR3 is 15 amino acids long. The CDR3, as DNA: TGTGCCAGCAGTGGAGGACAGCCGAACACCGGGGAGCTGTTTTTT. Its translation: CASSGGQPNTGELFF.

The chain is built from TRBV5-1 and TRBJ1-2; TRBD1 matches 11 bases. V was pared by 0 bases and J by 4 bases, with 2 bases of the junction left unmatched. Germline CDR1 SGHRS, CDR2 YFSETQ. The CDR3 is 15 residues long. The CDR3 reads CASSLEGTGGYGYTF. The CDR3 DNA reads as TGCGCCAGCAGCTTGGAAGGGACAGGGGGCTATGGCTACACCTTC.

The chain couples TRBV11-2 to TRBJ1-2, with 7 bases lining up with TRBD1. Germline trimming cut 0 bases from V and 5 bases from J; bases unmatched to any gene: 9. The germline CDR1 and CDR2 sequences are SGHAT and FQNNGV. The CDR3 spans 16 residues. Here the CDR3 DNA reads TGTGCCAGCAGCTTAGATAGGGGACAGTATTATTATGGCTACACCTTC. Its protein is CASSLDRGQYYYGYTF. Full variable domain (missing parts from reference TRBV11-2 and TRBJ1-2): EAGVAQSPRYKIIEKRQSVAFWCNPISGHATLYWYQQILGQGPKLLIQFQNNGVVDDSQLPKDRFSAERLKGVDSTLKIQPAKLEDSAVYLCASSLDRGQYYYGYTFGSGTRLTVV.

This clone was observed once. V is TRBV9 and J is TRBJ2-1; 7 bases map to TRBD1. This CDR3 is 14 amino acids long. The germline CDR1 and CDR2 sequences are SGDLS and YYNGEE. With V trimmed by 4 bases and J by 4 bases, 5 bases remained unmatched. The CDR3 here is CASSPMGQYNEQFF. The CDR3, as DNA: TGTGCCAGCAGCCCAATGGGACAGTACAATGAGCAGTTCTTC.

Here the CDR3 DNA reads TGTGCCAGCAGGTTTGGGGACAGGGGGAACACTGAAGCTTTCTTT. Residues: CASRFGDRGNTEAFF. The rearrangement joins TRBV7-2 to TRBJ1-1; 10 positions match TRBD1. CDR3 length: 15 amino acids. Trimming removed 6 bases from V and 1 base from J; junction bases left unmatched: 5. From germline, CDR1 is SGHTA and CDR2 FQGNSA.

This chain connects TRBV10-3 to TRBJ2-5, with 11 bases fitting TRBD2. The trim removed 3 bases at V and 3 bases at J, leaving 12 bases unmatched. The germline CDR1 and CDR2 sequences are ENHRY and SYGVKD. This CDR3 spans 18 amino acids. The CDR3 is CAISEDRSSGRIKETQYF. In DNA form, the CDR3 reads TGTGCCATCAGTGAAGATAGGTCTAGCGGGAGGATTAAAGAGACCCAGTACTTC.

Ten or more counts support this clone. The chain joins TRBV18 to TRBJ2-1; D remains unclear. The V gene's germline CDR1 is KGHSH and CDR2 LQKENI. Trimming took 3 bases from V and 7 from J, leaving 7 bases between them. The CDR3 has 12 residues. CDR3: CASSPSRNEQFF. CDR3 DNA sequence: TGTGCCAGCTCACCTTCTAGGAATGAGCAGTTCTTC.

This chain links TRBV28 with TRBJ2-1, with D perhaps TRBD1 (5 bases). The V and J ends lost 10 bases and 5 bases respectively, with 21 bases between them. Looked up from germline, CDR1 is MDHEN and CDR2 is SYDVKM. The CDR3 covers 15 residues. The CDR3 sequence: CATLTPSRANNEQFF. CDR3 nucleotide sequence: TGTGCCACCCTAACACCTTCCAGGGCTAACAATGAGCAGTTCTTC.

This clone was detected only once. The chain links TRBV6-6 to TRBJ1-3, with a possible D match to TRBD1 (5 bases). The CDR3 extends over 14 amino acids. The V gene's germline CDR1 is MNHNY and CDR2 SVGAGI (reference sequence). With 5 bases removed from V and 4 bases from J, the gap between germline ends came to 12 bases. CDR3 in DNA: TGTGCCAGCAGTGCCAGACAGAAGGGAAACACCATATATTTT. Its protein is CASSARQKGNTIYF.

The rearrangement uses TRBV5-1 and TRBJ2-5; a weak D match, TRBD2 (6 bases). The CDR3 is 15 amino acids. Germline lookup yields CDR1 SGHRS and CDR2 YFSETQ. Trimming took 7 bases from V and 1 from J, leaving 17 bases between them. The chain's CDR3 is CASGMGRGSQETQYF. The CDR3, as DNA: TGCGCCAGCGGGATGGGGCGGGGCAGCCAAGAGACCCAGTACTTC.

This chain uses TRBV5-4 with TRBJ1-2; 9 bases line up with TRBD1. The CDR3 is 16 amino acids. Trimming removed 6 bases from V and 4 bases from J; junction bases left unmatched: 13. Germline loops: CDR1 SGHNT, CDR2 YYREEE (reference sequence). CDR3 sequence: CASKGTGQHKFYGYTF. In nucleotides, the CDR3 is TGTGCCAGCAAAGGGACAGGGCAACACAAGTTCTATGGCTACACCTTC.

J is TRBJ1-2 and V is TRBV30, with 9 bases lining up with TRBD1. The J segment lost 0 bases and the V segment lost 5 bases, leaving 7 bases of the junction unmatched. CDR1 is GTSNPN, CDR2 SVGIG, per germline (reference sequence). This CDR3 has 15 residues. The CDR3 here is CAWDGTGSSNYGYTF. The CDR3 DNA follows: TGTGCCTGGGACGGGACAGGGTCCTCTAACTATGGCTACACCTTC.

The chain combines TRBV28 with TRBJ2-7, with 9 bases fitting TRBD1. The CDR3 runs 14 residues. Germline values: CDR1 MDHEN, CDR2 SYDVKM. The V and J ends lost 5 bases and 6 bases, in that order; junction bases with no gene match: 8. CDR3 amino acids: CASSHRDRALEQYF. CDR3 DNA sequence: TGTGCCAGCAGTCACCGGGACAGGGCACTCGAGCAGTACTTC. Full variable domain (remainder filled in from reference TRBV28 and TRBJ2-7): DVKVTQSSRYLVKRTGEKVFLECVQDMDHENMFWYRQDPGLGLRLIYFSYDVKMKEKGDIPEGYSVSREKKERFSLILESASTNQTSMYLCASSHRDRALEQYFGPGTRLTVT.

The V and J genes are TRBV7-2 and TRBJ2-7, with TRBD2 matching over 10 bases. V shed 4 bases and J 5 bases; nucleotides not matched to a gene: 11. Germline values: CDR1 SGHTA, CDR2 FQGNSA. CDR3 size: 16 residues. The CDR3 here is CASSSPSSGRLNEQYF. CDR3 bases: TGTGCCAGCAGCTCACCCTCTAGCGGGAGACTCAACGAGCAGTACTTC.

The V call is TRBV10-3, the J call TRBJ2-7, with D possibly matching TRBD1 (6 bases). Germline CDR1 ENHRY, CDR2 SYGVKD. V lost 3 bases to trimming and J lost 2 bases, with 11 bases between them. The CDR3 runs 14 residues. The CDR3 loop is CAISDGTPTYEQYF. The CDR3 nucleotides read TGTGCCATCAGTGACGGGACACCTACCTACGAGCAGTACTTC.

The CDR3 nucleotides read TGCGCCAGCAGCCAACCTAGCGGGAATCAAGAGACCCAGTACTTC. The encoded protein is CASSQPSGNQETQYF. V is TRBV5-1 and J is TRBJ2-5, with 9 bases lining up with TRBD2. Germline trimming cut 4 bases from V and 2 bases from J; bases unmatched to any gene: 6. This CDR3 is built from 15 residues. In germline, CDR1 is SGHRS, CDR2 YFSETQ.

The rearrangement links TRBV19 to TRBJ2-3; D might be TRBD2 (6 bases). Looked up from germline, CDR1 is LNHDA and CDR2 is SQIVND (reference sequence). The CDR3 totals 14 residues. The germline V and J ends were trimmed by 5 bases and 4 bases, with 13 bases remaining between them. The CDR3 DNA follows: TGTGCCAGTAGTTGGGGGACTTCAGCAGATACGCAGTATTTT. As protein: CASSWGTSADTQYF.

This clone came up a few times. This chain links TRBV7-9 with TRBJ1-5; D remains unclear. The V gene lost 5 bases and the J gene lost 5 bases, with 13 bases spanning the gap. The CDR3 loop spans 14 amino acids. Per germline, CDR1 SEHNR and CDR2 FQNEAQ (reference sequence). The CDR3: CASSHSGFDQPQHF. The CDR3 DNA reads as TGTGCCAGCAGCCACAGCGGTTTCGATCAGCCCCAGCATTTT.

The rearrangement uses TRBV2 and TRBJ2-7; 7 nucleotides align to TRBD2. V gave up 5 bases and J gave up 4 bases; unmatched junction bases: 2. Germline V gives CDR1 SNHLY, CDR2 FYNNEI. The CDR3 runs to 12 residues. The chain's CDR3 is CASSSSGYEQYF. The DNA of the CDR3 is TGTGCCAGCAGTAGTAGCGGGTACGAGCAGTACTTC.

This rearrangement joins TRBV5-1 to TRBJ2-4; D is perhaps TRBD1 (6 bases). CDR3 length: 17 residues. V dropped 5 bases and J dropped 0 bases, with 18 bases sitting between them. Germline CDR1 and CDR2: SGHRS and YFSETQ. This CDR3 reads CASSPDSTILAKNIQYF. The CDR3 DNA reads TGCGCCAGCAGTCCGGACAGCACCATATTAGCCAAAAACATTCAGTACTTC.

The rearrangement links TRBV7-9 to TRBJ1-2; D gene ambiguous. The CDR3 loop spans 12 amino acids. In germline, CDR1 is SEHNR, CDR2 FQNEAQ (reference sequence). Trimming took off 1 base at V and 6 bases at J, with 6 bases between the two ends. The CDR3 region has the DNA TGTGCCAGCAGCTTAGAACGGAATGGCTACACCTTC. As protein: CASSLERNGYTF.

This chain connects TRBV9 to TRBJ2-3; D is unresolved. Germline V gene data show CDR1 as SGDLS and CDR2 as YYNGEE. The CDR3 totals 16 residues. Trimming took off 3 bases at V and 3 bases at J, with 17 bases between the two ends. The CDR3 DNA is TGTGCCAGCAGCGCAAGACCTATGCTGGGGACAGATACGCAGTATTTT. Encoded protein: CASSARPMLGTDTQYF.

This clone was counted a single time. This sequence joins TRBV9 and TRBJ2-7; 8 nucleotides match TRBD1. The J segment lost 4 bases and the V segment lost 3 bases, leaving 6 bases of the junction unmatched. CDR3 size: 14 residues. CDR1 and CDR2 (germline): SGDLS, YYNGEE. Written as DNA, the CDR3 is TGTGCCAGCAGCGCCACGGACAGGGTGTACGAGCAGTACTTC. This gives the protein CASSATDRVYEQYF.

V is TRBV28 and J is TRBJ2-7; 10 positions agree with TRBD2. The germline CDR1 and CDR2 sequences are MDHEN and SYDVKM. The CDR3 spans 16 residues. V dropped 4 bases and J dropped 0; count of bases not matched to a gene: 6. The CDR3 nucleotides are TGTGCCAGCAGTTCTCGACTAGCGGGTCTCTCCTACGAGCAGTACTTC. Amino acid sequence: CASSSRLAGLSYEQYF.

The chain carries TRBV5-1 and TRBJ2-1; D possibly matches TRBD1 or TRBD2 (6 bases each). With 4 bases removed from V and 4 bases from J, the gap between germline ends came to 12 bases. The CDR3 is 14 residues long. Looked up from germline, CDR1 is SGHRS and CDR2 is YFSETQ. DNA of the CDR3: TGCGCCAGCAGCCCAAGGGGGGAATACAATGAGCAGTTCTTC. It encodes CASSPRGEYNEQFF.

This clone is a singleton in its sample. The chain uses TRBV27 and TRBJ2-2; D is undetermined. The germline V gene encodes CDR1 MNHEY and CDR2 SMNVEV (reference sequence). The ends were cut back, 1 base at V and 5 bases at J, with 11 bases in the middle. The CDR3 extends over 15 amino acids. The CDR3 here is CASSLFGRSTGELFF. The DNA of the CDR3 is TGTGCCAGCAGTTTATTTGGCAGGTCAACCGGGGAGCTGTTTTTT.